This TCR beta chain was captured in a study of post-analysis software for immune sequencing data. Whole-study results and caveats: Five or six TRBV segments were more frequent in patients than controls; TRBV5-6, TRBV5-1 and TRBV20-1 belonged to this group.

Built from TCR beta cDNA, the libraries had unique molecular identifiers in them. MiXCR was run by TCRdb on the PCR reads, yielding one entry per CDR3 protein. This table holds roughly 570,000 distinct CDR3 sequences, around 36% found once. In regard to this clonotype: Its antigen is unidentified.

V trimming: 2 bases; J trimming: 5 bases; junction bases outside the gene matches: 10. The CDR3 length is 16 residues. The sample taken for sequencing was blood. This receptor was taken from a girl aged 2-17 years with multiple sclerosis. The chain combines TRBV12-3 or TRBV12-4 with TRBJ2-5; 8 bases align to TRBD1. This chain's CDR3 is CASSLRAQGARETQYF. The CDR3 DNA reads TGTGCCAGCAGTTTAAGGGCGCAGGGGGCCCGGGAGACCCAGTACTTC.